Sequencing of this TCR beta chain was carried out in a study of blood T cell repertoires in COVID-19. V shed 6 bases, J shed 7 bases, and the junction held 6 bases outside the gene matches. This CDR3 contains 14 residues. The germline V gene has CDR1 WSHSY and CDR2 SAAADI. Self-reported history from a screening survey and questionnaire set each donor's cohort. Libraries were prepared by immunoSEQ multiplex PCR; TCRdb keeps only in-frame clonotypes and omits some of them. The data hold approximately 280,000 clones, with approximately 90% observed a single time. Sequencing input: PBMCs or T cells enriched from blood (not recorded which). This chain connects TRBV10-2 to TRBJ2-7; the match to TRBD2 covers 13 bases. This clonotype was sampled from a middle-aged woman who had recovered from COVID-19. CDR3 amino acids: CASRDPGLAGEQYF. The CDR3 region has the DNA TGCGCCAGCAGAGACCCGGGACTAGCGGGAGAGCAGTACTTC.